This T cell receptor beta chain is drawn from a study of regulatory T cells in long-lasting Graves disease. The length of the CDR3 is 14 residues. After removal of 5 bases from V and 8 bases from J, the junction contained 7 bases not matched to a gene. Germline V gene sequence: CDR1 SGHNT, CDR2 YYREEE (reference sequence). To make TCR beta libraries, researchers used iRepertoire HTBI primers and Arm-PCR of CDR3 regions. MiXCR, run by TCRdb on the multiplex PCR reads, gives a single entry per CDR3 protein. This sample yields 420,000 or so distinct CDR3 sequences, of which around 15% are seen a single time; about 25% belongs to the top ten. Sample time point: newly diagnosed GD, antithyroid drugs for less than 3 months. Isolated PBMC RNA provided the starting material for the TCR library. By American Thyroid Association guidelines, Graves' disease was diagnosed in the cohort. The data also belong to a second study, concerning T cells in Graves' hyperthyroidism and ophthalmopathy. That paper states: The study used the HTBI primer set for a first-round RT-PCR of the TCR CDR3.

V gene TRBV5-4 combines with J gene TRBJ2-1, with 10 bases identical to TRBD2. The receptor comes from a young woman with Graves disease. Sequences were derived from peripheral blood mononuclear cells (PBMCs), sampled at new diagnosis, from a patient treated with antithyroid drugs. The CDR3 is CASSHGAGGYEQFF. The CDR3 region has the DNA TGTGCCAGCAGTCATGGAGCGGGAGGGTATGAGCAGTTCTTC.